Presented here are 6 T cell receptor beta chains from one specimen sequenced in a study of a mutant IDH1 vaccine in newly diagnosed glioma. Produced via immunoSEQ multiplex PCR; TCRdb's table is partial and in-frame only. The data contain about 88,000 clones, over 70% of them seen just once; the ten biggest clones take up about 5.6%. The time point is: baseline, week 1 (first vaccination visit). The treatment here: pre-vaccination baseline after standard-of-care therapy. The source material was PBMCs, sampled from a glioma patient treated with radiotherapy, temozolomide or both. These receptors were obtained from a man aged 35 to 55 with glioma. Some clones in this sample may be carry-over from other donors' samples.

The V call is TRBV2, the J call TRBJ1-2; D ambiguous. This CDR3 region has 13 residues. Trimming removed 1 base at V and 13 bases at J, with 16 bases between. CDR1 and CDR2 from the germline V gene are SNHLY and FYNNEI. In DNA form, the CDR3 reads TGTGCCAGCAGTGAAGGGAGCGCAGTTTTACTCACCTTC. This encodes CASSEGSAVLLTF.

A single count supports this clone. The chain joins TRBV7-2 to TRBJ1-5; 7 bases agree with TRBD1. V lost 4 bases, J lost 3 bases, and 3 bases stayed unmatched. CDR3 length: 14 residues. CDR1 and CDR2 from the germline V gene are SGHTA and FQGNSA. Here the CDR3 reads CASSSGQPNQPQHF. The CDR3 coding sequence is TGTGCCAGCAGCTCGGGACAGCCCAATCAGCCCCAGCATTTT.

V gene TRBV6-5 combines with J gene TRBJ2-2, with unresolved D. This CDR3 is built from 16 residues. The germline V gene encodes CDR1 MNHEY and CDR2 SVGAGI. Trimming pared 0 bases from V and 4 bases from J, leaving 12 bases between. The CDR3 coding sequence is TGTGCCAGCAGTTACTCGTCTGCACACCTCACCGGGGAGCTGTTTTTT. Encoded protein: CASSYSSAHLTGELFF.

The rearrangement uses TRBV2 and TRBJ1-5; D unresolved. V lost 7 bases and J 4 bases, leaving 11 bases between the germline ends. Germline values: CDR1 SNHLY, CDR2 FYNNEI. CDR3 length: 13 amino acids. This chain's CDR3 is CASTIARNQPQHF. The CDR3 coding sequence is TGTGCCAGCACGATAGCCCGAAATCAGCCCCAGCATTTT.

V gene TRBV6-1 combines with J gene TRBJ1-4; 8 positions match TRBD1. The V gene's germline CDR1 is MNHNS and CDR2 SASEGT. The CDR3 covers 16 residues. The junction had 14 bases not matched to a gene; V was cut back by 4 bases and J by 10 bases. The CDR3, as DNA: TGTGCCAGCAGTGGAAGTCCGACAGGGGCAAGAGGAAAACTGTTTTTT. Translating it yields CASSGSPTGARGKLFF.

The gene calls are TRBV19 and TRBJ2-3, with D tentatively TRBD1 or TRBD2 (5 bases each). The germline CDR1 and CDR2 sequences are LNHDA and SQIVND (reference sequence). V was trimmed by 4 bases and J by 2 bases, leaving 13 bases between them. The length of the CDR3 is 15 residues. The CDR3 loop reads CASSKSGTNTDTQYF. DNA of the CDR3: TGTGCCAGTAGTAAATCGGGGACCAACACAGATACGCAGTATTTT.